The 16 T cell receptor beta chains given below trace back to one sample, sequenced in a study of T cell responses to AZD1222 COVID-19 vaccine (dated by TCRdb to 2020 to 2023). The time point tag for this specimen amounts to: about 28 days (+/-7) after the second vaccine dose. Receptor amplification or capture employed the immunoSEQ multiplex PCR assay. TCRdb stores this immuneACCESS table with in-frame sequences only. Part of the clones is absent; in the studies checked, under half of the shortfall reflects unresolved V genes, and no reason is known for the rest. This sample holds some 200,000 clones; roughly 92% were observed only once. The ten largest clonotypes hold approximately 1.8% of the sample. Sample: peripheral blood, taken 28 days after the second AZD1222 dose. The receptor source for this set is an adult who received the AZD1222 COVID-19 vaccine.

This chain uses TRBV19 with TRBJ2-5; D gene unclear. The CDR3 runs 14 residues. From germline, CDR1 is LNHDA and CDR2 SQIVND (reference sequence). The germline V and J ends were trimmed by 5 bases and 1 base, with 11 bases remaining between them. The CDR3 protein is CASSSQSPQETQYF. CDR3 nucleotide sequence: TGTGCCAGTAGTTCACAGTCCCCCCAAGAGACCCAGTACTTC.

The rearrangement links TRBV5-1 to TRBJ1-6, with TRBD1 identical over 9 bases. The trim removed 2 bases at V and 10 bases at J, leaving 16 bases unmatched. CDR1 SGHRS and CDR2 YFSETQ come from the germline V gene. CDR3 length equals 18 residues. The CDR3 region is CASSLSGAGQGRGSPLHF. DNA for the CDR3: TGCGCCAGCAGCTTATCAGGTGCCGGACAGGGGCGAGGGTCACCCCTCCACTTT.

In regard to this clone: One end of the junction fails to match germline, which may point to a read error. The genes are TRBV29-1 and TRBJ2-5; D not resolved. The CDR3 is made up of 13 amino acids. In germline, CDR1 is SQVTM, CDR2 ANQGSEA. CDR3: CSAEGMGQETQYF. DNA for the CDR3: TGCAGCGCTGAAGGGATGGGGCAAGAGACCCAGTACTTC. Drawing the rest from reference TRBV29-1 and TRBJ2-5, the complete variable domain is SAVISQKPSRDICQRGTSLTIQCQVDSQVTMMFWYRQQPGQSLTLIATANQGSEATYESGFVIDKFPISRPNLTFSTLTVSNMSPEDSSIYLCSAEGMGQETQYFGPGTRLLVL.

CDR3 in amino acids: CASIITSGGAYEQYF. CDR3 DNA sequence: TGCGCCAGCATAATAACTAGCGGGGGGGCCTACGAGCAGTACTTC. The J gene is TRBJ2-7, the V gene TRBV10-2, with 13 bases lining up with TRBD2. The V and J ends lost 7 bases and 2 bases, in that order; junction bases with no gene match: 5. The CDR3 runs to 15 residues. Looked up from germline, CDR1 is WSHSY and CDR2 is SAAADI.

The CDR3 coding sequence is TGCGCCAGCAGCCAACCCAGGGGAGGGGCAGGCAATCAGCCCCAGCATTTT. It specifies CASSQPRGGAGNQPQHF. This rearrangement joins TRBV4-1 to TRBJ1-5; D is perhaps TRBD1 (6 bases). CDR1 MGHRA and CDR2 YSYEKL come from the germline V gene. V lost 2 bases to trimming and J lost 2 bases, with 16 bases between them. The CDR3 sequence is 17 residues long.

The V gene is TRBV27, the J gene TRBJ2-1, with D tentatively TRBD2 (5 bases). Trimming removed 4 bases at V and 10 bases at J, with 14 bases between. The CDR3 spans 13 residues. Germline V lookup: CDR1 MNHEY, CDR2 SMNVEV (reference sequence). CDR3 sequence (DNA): TGTGCCAGCAGTTCCAGACTGGGAGTAGAGCAGTTCTTC. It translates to CASSSRLGVEQFF.

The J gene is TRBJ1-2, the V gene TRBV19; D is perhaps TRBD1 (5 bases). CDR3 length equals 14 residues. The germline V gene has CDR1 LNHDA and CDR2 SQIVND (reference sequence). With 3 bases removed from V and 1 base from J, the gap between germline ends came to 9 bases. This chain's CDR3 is CASSMAGFNYGYTF. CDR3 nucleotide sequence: TGTGCCAGTAGTATGGCAGGGTTTAACTATGGCTACACCTTC. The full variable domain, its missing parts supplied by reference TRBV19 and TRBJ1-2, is DGGITQSPKYLFRKEGQNVTLSCEQNLNHDAMYWYRQDPGQGLRLIYYSQIVNDFQKGDIAEGYSVSREKKESFPLTVTSAQKNPTAFYLCASSMAGFNYGYTFGSGTRLTVV.

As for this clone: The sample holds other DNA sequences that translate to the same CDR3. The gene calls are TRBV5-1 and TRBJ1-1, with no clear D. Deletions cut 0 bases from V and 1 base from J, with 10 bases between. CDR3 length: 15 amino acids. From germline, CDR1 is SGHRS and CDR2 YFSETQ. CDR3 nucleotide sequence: TGCGCCAGCAGCTTGGCAGGCAGGTCGAACACTGAAGCTTTCTTT. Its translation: CASSLAGRSNTEAFF.

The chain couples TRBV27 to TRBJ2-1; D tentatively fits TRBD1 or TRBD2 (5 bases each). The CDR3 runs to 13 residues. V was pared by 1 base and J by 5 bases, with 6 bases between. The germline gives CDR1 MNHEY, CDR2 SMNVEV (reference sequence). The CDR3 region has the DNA TGTGCCAGCAGTTTATGGGGGAACAATGAGCAGTTCTTC. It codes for CASSLWGNNEQFF.

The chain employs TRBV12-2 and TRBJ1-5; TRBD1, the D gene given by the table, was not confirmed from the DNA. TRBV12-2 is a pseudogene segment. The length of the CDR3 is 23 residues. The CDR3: CASRPHRGQGFPSGRYSNQPQHF. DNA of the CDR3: TGTGCAAGTCGCCCTCACCGAGGACAGGGATTCCCATCCGGACGATATAGCAATCAGCCCCAGCATTTT.

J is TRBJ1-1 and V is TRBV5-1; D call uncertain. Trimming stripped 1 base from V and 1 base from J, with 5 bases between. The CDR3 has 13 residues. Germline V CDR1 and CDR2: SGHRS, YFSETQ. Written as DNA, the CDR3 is TGCGCCAGCAGCTTGTGGAGGAACACTGAAGCTTTCTTT. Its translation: CASSLWRNTEAFF.

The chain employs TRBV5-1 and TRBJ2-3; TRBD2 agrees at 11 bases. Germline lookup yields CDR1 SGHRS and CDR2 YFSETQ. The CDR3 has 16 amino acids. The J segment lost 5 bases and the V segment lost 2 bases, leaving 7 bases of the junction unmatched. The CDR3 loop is CASSFGLAGGGDTQYF. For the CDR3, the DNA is TGCGCCAGCAGCTTCGGGCTAGCGGGAGGCGGAGATACGCAGTATTTT.

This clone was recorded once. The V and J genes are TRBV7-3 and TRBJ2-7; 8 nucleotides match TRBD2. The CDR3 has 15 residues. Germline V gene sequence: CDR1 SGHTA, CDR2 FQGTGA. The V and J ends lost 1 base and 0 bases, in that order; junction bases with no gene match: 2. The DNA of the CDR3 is TGTGCCAGCAGCTTAATGGCGGGGGGCTCCTACGAGCAGTACTTC. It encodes CASSLMAGGSYEQYF.

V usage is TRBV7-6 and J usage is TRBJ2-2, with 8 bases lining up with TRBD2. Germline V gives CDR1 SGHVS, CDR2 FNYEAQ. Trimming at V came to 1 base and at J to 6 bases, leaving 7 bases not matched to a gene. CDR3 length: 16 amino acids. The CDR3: CASSLELGLVSGELFF. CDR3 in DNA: TGTGCCAGCAGCTTAGAGTTGGGACTAGTTTCCGGGGAGCTGTTTTTT.

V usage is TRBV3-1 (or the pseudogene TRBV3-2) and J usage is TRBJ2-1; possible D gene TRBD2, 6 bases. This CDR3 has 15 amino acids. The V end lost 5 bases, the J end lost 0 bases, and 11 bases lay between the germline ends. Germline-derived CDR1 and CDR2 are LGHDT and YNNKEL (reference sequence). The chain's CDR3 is CASSVDGSSYNEQFF. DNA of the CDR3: TGTGCCAGCAGCGTGGACGGGAGCTCCTACAATGAGCAGTTCTTC.

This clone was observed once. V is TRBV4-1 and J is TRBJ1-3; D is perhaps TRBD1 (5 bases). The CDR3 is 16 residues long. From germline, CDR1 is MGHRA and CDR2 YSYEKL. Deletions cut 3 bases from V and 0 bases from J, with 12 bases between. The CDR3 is CASSQGGRISGNTIYF. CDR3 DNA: TGCGCCAGCAGCCAGGGGGGACGAATCTCTGGAAACACCATATATTTT.